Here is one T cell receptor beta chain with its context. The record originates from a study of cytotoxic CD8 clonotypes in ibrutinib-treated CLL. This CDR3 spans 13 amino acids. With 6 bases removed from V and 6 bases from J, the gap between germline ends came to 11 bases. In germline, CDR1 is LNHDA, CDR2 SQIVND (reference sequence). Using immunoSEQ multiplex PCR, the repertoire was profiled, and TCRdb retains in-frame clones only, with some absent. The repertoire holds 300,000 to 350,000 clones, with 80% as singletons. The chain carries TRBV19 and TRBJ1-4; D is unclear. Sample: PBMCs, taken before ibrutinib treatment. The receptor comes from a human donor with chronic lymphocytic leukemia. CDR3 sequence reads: CASSRGEYEKLFF. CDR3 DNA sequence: TGTGCCAGTAGCCGGGGAGAATATGAAAAACTGTTTTTT.